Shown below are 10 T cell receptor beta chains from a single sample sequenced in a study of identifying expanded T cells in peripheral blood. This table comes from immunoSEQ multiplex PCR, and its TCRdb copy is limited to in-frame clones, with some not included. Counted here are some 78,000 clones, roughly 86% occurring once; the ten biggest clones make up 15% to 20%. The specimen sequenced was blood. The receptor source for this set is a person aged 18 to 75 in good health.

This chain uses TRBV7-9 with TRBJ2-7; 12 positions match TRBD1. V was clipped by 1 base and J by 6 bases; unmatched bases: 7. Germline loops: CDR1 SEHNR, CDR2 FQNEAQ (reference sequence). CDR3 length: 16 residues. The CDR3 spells CASSLGTGTGGGEQYF. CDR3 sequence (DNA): TGTGCCAGCAGCTTAGGTACAGGGACAGGGGGCGGCGAGCAGTACTTC.

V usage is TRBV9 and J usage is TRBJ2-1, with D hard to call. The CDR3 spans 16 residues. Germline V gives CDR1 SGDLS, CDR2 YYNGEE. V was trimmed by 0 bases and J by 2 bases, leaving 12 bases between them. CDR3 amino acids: CASSVEGRVPYNEQFF. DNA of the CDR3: TGTGCCAGCAGCGTAGAAGGAAGGGTCCCCTACAATGAGCAGTTCTTC.

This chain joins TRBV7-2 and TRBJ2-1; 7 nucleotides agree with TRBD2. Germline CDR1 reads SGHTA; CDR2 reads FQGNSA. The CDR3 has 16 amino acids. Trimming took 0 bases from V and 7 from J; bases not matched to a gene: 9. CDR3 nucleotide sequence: TGTGCCAGCAGCTTAGCGGGCGGGGGTGGAGGTAATGAGCAGTTCTTC. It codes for CASSLAGGGGGNEQFF.

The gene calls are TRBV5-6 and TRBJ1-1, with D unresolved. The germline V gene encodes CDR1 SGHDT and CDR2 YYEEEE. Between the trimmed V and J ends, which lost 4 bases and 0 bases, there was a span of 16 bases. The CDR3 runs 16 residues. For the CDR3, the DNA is TGTGCCAGCAGCCCTTACAGAGCACTACTGAACACTGAAGCTTTCTTT. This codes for CASSPYRALLNTEAFF.

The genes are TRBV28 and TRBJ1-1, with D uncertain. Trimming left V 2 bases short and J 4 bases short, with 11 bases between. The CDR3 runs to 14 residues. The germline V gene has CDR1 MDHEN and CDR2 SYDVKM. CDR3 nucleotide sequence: TGTGCCAGCAGTTTACAATCTGGGAGCACTGAAGCTTTCTTT. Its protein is CASSLQSGSTEAFF.

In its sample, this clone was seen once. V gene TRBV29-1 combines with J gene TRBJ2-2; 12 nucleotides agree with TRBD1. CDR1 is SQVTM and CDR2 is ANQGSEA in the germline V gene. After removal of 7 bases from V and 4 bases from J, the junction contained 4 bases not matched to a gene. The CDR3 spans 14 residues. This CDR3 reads CSAGQGAGTGELFF. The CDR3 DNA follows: TGCAGCGCGGGACAGGGGGCTGGCACCGGGGAGCTGTTTTTT.

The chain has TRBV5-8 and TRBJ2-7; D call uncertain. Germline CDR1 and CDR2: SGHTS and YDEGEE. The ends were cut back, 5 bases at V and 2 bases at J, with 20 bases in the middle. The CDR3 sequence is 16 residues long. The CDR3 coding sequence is TGTGCCAGCAGATCAGCAGGCTCTAAAACCACCTACGAGCAGTACTTC. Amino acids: CASRSAGSKTTYEQYF.

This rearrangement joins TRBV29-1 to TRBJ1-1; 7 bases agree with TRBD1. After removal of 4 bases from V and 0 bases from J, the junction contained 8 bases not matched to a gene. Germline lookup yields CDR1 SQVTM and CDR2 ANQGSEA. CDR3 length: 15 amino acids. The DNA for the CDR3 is TGCAGCGTTGTGGGGGGGACAGACATGAACACTGAAGCTTTCTTT. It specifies CSVVGGTDMNTEAFF.

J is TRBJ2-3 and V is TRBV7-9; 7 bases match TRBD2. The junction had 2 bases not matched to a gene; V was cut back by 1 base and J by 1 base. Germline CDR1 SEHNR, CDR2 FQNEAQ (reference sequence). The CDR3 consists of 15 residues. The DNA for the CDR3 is TGTGCCAGCAGCTTAGGGGGAGGGGGCACAGATACGCAGTATTTT. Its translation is CASSLGGGGTDTQYF.

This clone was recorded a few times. The CDR3 nucleotides read TGTGCCAGCAGACCCGCGGTAGCGGGAAAGTACGAGCAGTACTTC. Protein sequence: CASRPAVAGKYEQYF. The genes are TRBV7-2 and TRBJ2-7; 8 nucleotides agree with TRBD2. The CDR3 loop spans 15 amino acids. Germline V CDR1 and CDR2: SGHTA, FQGNSA. J gave up 4 bases and V 6 bases, and 11 bases lay outside the gene matches. Full variable domain (remainder filled in from reference TRBV7-2 and TRBJ2-7): GAGVSQSPSNKVTEKGKDVELRCDPISGHTALYWYRQSLGQGLEFLIYFQGNSAPDKSGLPSDRFSAERTGGSVSTLTIQRTQQEDSAVYLCASRPAVAGKYEQYFGPGTRLTVT.